Listed below are T cell receptor beta chains from one sample, sequenced in a study of T-cell memory formation after mild COVID-19. One entry per CDR3 protein results from TCRdb running MiXCR on the 5' RACE reads. This table holds 100,000 to 120,000 distinct CDR3 sequences, 15% to 20% found once. The specimen was PBMCs or a T cell subset sorted from them (not recorded which). The receptors were gathered from a man between 18 and 29 years old who had mild COVID-19 (a few samples of this study predate the infection). Cell type and time point are not known. Both conserved end residues are part of each CDR3. The order of the fields is CDR3 protein, CDR3 DNA, J gene, V gene, clone size, CDR3 length, D gene. D genes are given only for firm matches. For some rows the clone size is stated as once, few or many, or as a class when expanded; others skip it.

CDR3aa: CASSPGARGTYNEQFF
CDR3nt: TGTGCCAGCAGCCCTGGAGCGCGGGGGACCTACAATGAGCAGTTCTTC
j_gene: TRBJ2-1
v_gene: TRBV7-9
abundance: NA
len: 16
d_gene: TRBD2

CDR3aa: CSVEGTSGGPETQYF
CDR3nt: TGCAGCGTCGAAGGGACTAGCGGAGGTCCAGAGACCCAGTACTTC
j_gene: TRBJ2-5
v_gene: TRBV29-1
abundance: many
len: 15
d_gene: TRBD2

CDR3aa: CASSLDRVGTDTQYF
CDR3nt: TGTGCCAGCAGCTTAGACAGGGTTGGGACAGATACGCAGTATTTT
j_gene: TRBJ2-3
v_gene: TRBV7-8
abundance: many
len: 15
d_gene: NA

CDR3aa: CASSVSQGDEKLFF
CDR3nt: TGTGCCAGCAGCGTTTCTCAGGGAGATGAAAAACTGTTTTTT
j_gene: TRBJ1-4
v_gene: TRBV9
abundance: NA
len: 14
d_gene: NA

CDR3aa: CSASIGSGVTEQFF
CDR3nt: TGCAGTGCTAGTATTGGTAGCGGGGTCACCGAGCAGTTCTTC
j_gene: TRBJ2-1
v_gene: TRBV20-1
abundance: few
len: 14
d_gene: TRBD2

CDR3aa: CSARDLAQETQYF
CDR3nt: TGCAGTGCTAGAGATCTTGCCCAAGAGACCCAGTACTTC
j_gene: TRBJ2-5
v_gene: TRBV20-1
abundance: many
len: 13
d_gene: NA

CDR3aa: CASSLVLTSGTDTQYF
CDR3nt: TGCGCCAGCAGCTTGGTCCTTACTAGCGGCACAGATACGCAGTATTTT
j_gene: TRBJ2-3
v_gene: TRBV5-1
abundance: NA
len: 16
d_gene: TRBD2

CDR3aa: CASSSRRDGHAFF
CDR3nt: TGTGCCAGCAGCTCCCGACGAGATGGGCACGCTTTCTTT
j_gene: TRBJ1-1
v_gene: TRBV7-2
abundance: NA
len: 13
d_gene: NA

CDR3aa: CASSVRQKVNTGELFF
CDR3nt: TGTGCCAGCAGCGTAAGGCAGAAGGTGAACACCGGGGAGCTGTTTTTT
j_gene: TRBJ2-2
v_gene: TRBV9
abundance: NA
len: 16
d_gene: NA

CDR3aa: CASSRGTSGPYEQYF
CDR3nt: TGTGCCAGCAGCCGAGGGACTAGCGGACCCTACGAGCAGTACTTC
j_gene: TRBJ2-7
v_gene: TRBV3-1
abundance: many
len: 15
d_gene: TRBD2

CDR3aa: CASSLPGQTDSPLHF
CDR3nt: TGTGCCAGCAGCTTACCGGGACAGACAGATTCACCCCTCCACTTT
j_gene: TRBJ1-6
v_gene: TRBV7-9
abundance: once
len: 15
d_gene: TRBD1

CDR3aa: CASSLARGETQYF
CDR3nt: TGTGCCAGCAGCTTAGCCAGGGGAGAGACCCAGTACTTC
j_gene: TRBJ2-5
v_gene: TRBV11-2
abundance: NA
len: 13
d_gene: NA

CDR3aa: CATSSPNQIAQHF
CDR3nt: TGTGCCACCAGCAGTCCTAATCAGATCGCCCAGCATTTT
j_gene: TRBJ1-5
v_gene: TRBV15
abundance: NA
len: 13
d_gene: NA

CDR3aa: CASSQERGGAQYF
CDR3nt: TGCGCCAGCAGCCAAGAGCGGGGAGGTGCGCAGTATTTT
j_gene: TRBJ2-3
v_gene: TRBV4-3
abundance: NA
len: 13
d_gene: NA

CDR3aa: CASSMGRNTIYF
CDR3nt: TGCGCCAGCAGCATGGGAAGAAACACCATATATTTT
j_gene: TRBJ1-3
v_gene: TRBV5-1
abundance: many
len: 12
d_gene: NA

CDR3aa: CASSHLGKATLLSTDTQYF
CDR3nt: TGCGCCAGCAGCCACCTGGGAAAGGCCACACTCCTAAGCACAGATACGCAGTATTTT
j_gene: TRBJ2-3
v_gene: TRBV4-3
abundance: few
len: 19
d_gene: NA

CDR3aa: CASSNGQPNSPLHF
CDR3nt: TGTGCCAGCAGCAACGGACAGCCTAATTCACCCCTCCACTTT
j_gene: TRBJ1-6
v_gene: TRBV7-2
abundance: few
len: 14
d_gene: NA

CDR3aa: CASSSQRQAFF
CDR3nt: TGTGCCAGCAGTTCCCAGCGACAAGCTTTCTTT
j_gene: TRBJ1-1
v_gene: TRBV12-3/TRBV12-4
abundance: NA
len: 11
d_gene: NA

CDR3aa: CASSLVGVVTSYF
CDR3nt: TGTGCCAGCAGCTTAGTGGGGGTGGTGACCTCATATTTT
j_gene: TRBJ2-3
v_gene: TRBV7-9
abundance: NA
len: 13
d_gene: NA

CDR3aa: CSADDSFNQPQHF
CDR3nt: TGCAGTGCTGACGACAGTTTCAATCAGCCCCAGCATTTT
j_gene: TRBJ1-5
v_gene: TRBV20-1
abundance: NA
len: 13
d_gene: NA

CDR3aa: CASSEAGNSPLHF
CDR3nt: TGTGCCAGCAGTGAAGCCGGCAATTCACCCCTCCACTTT
j_gene: TRBJ1-6
v_gene: TRBV6-1
abundance: NA
len: 13
d_gene: NA

CDR3aa: CASSVSSGGADSEQYF
CDR3nt: TGTGCCAGCAGCGTTTCTAGCGGGGGGGCCGATAGCGAGCAGTACTTC
j_gene: TRBJ2-7
v_gene: TRBV9
abundance: NA
len: 16
d_gene: TRBD2

CDR3aa: CASTYPDRGLTQYF
CDR3nt: TGTGCCAGCACCTACCCGGACAGGGGTTTGACCCAGTACTTC
j_gene: TRBJ2-5
v_gene: TRBV12-3/TRBV12-4
abundance: NA
len: 14
d_gene: TRBD1

CDR3aa: CASSNRADNSPLHF
CDR3nt: TGTGCCAGCAGCAACAGGGCCGATAATTCACCCCTCCACTTT
j_gene: TRBJ1-6
v_gene: TRBV7-9
abundance: NA
len: 14
d_gene: NA

CDR3aa: CAWNSGEGHQAFF
CDR3nt: TGTGCCTGGAACTCCGGTGAGGGCCATCAAGCTTTCTTT
j_gene: TRBJ1-1
v_gene: TRBV30
abundance: NA
len: 13
d_gene: NA

CDR3aa: CASSTYRGDTQYF
CDR3nt: TGTGCCAGCAGCACTTACAGGGGTGATACGCAGTATTTT
j_gene: TRBJ2-3
v_gene: TRBV7-3
abundance: few
len: 13
d_gene: TRBD1

CDR3aa: CASSQVLLEGTDTQYF
CDR3nt: TGCGCCAGCAGCCAAGTGCTCCTAGAGGGCACAGATACGCAGTATTTT
j_gene: TRBJ2-3
v_gene: TRBV4-3
abundance: many
len: 16
d_gene: NA

CDR3aa: CASSSRGRDHEQYF
CDR3nt: TGTGCCAGCAGTTCCCGAGGCAGGGACCACGAGCAGTACTTC
j_gene: TRBJ2-7
v_gene: TRBV6-6
abundance: once
len: 14
d_gene: NA

CDR3aa: CASSPQGGQQFF
CDR3nt: TGTGCCAGCTCACCGCAGGGAGGGCAGCAGTTCTTC
j_gene: TRBJ2-1
v_gene: TRBV18
abundance: NA
len: 12
d_gene: TRBD2

CDR3aa: CSAPGFRSRQLQETQYF
CDR3nt: TGCAGTGCTCCAGGGTTCAGGTCACGCCAGCTTCAAGAGACCCAGTACTTC
j_gene: TRBJ2-5
v_gene: TRBV20-1
abundance: few
len: 17
d_gene: NA

CDR3aa: CASSPQGTNEKLFF
CDR3nt: TGTGCCAGCTCACCACAGGGAACTAATGAAAAACTGTTTTTT
j_gene: TRBJ1-4
v_gene: TRBV18
abundance: NA
len: 14
d_gene: NA

CDR3aa: CASSLGSSGETDTQYF
CDR3nt: TGCGCCAGCAGCCTTGGCTCTAGCGGGGAGACAGATACGCAGTATTTT
j_gene: TRBJ2-3
v_gene: TRBV5-1
abundance: NA
len: 16
d_gene: TRBD2

CDR3aa: CASRERNTEAFF
CDR3nt: TGTGCCAGCAGAGAAAGGAACACTGAAGCTTTCTTT
j_gene: TRBJ1-1
v_gene: TRBV6-2/TRBV6-3
abundance: NA
len: 12
d_gene: NA

CDR3aa: CASSFIGGYEQFF
CDR3nt: TGTGCCAGCAGCTTTATCGGGGGTTATGAGCAGTTCTTC
j_gene: TRBJ2-1
v_gene: TRBV7-2
abundance: few
len: 13
d_gene: NA

CDR3aa: CASSLAMGSYNEQFF
CDR3nt: TGCGCCAGCAGCTTGGCCATGGGCTCCTACAATGAGCAGTTCTTC
j_gene: TRBJ2-1
v_gene: TRBV5-1
abundance: NA
len: 15
d_gene: NA

CDR3aa: CASSYTGGNGETQYF
CDR3nt: TGTGCCAGCAGTTACACAGGGGGCAATGGAGAGACCCAGTACTTC
j_gene: TRBJ2-5
v_gene: TRBV6-5
abundance: few
len: 15
d_gene: TRBD1

CDR3aa: CASSLAGGFYNEQFF
CDR3nt: TGTGCCAGCAGCTTAGCGGGGGGCTTCTACAATGAGCAGTTCTTC
j_gene: TRBJ2-1
v_gene: TRBV7-3
abundance: many
len: 15
d_gene: TRBD2

CDR3aa: CASSQEAGGKTEAFF
CDR3nt: TGCGCCAGCAGCCAAGAGGCGGGGGGGAAGACTGAAGCTTTCTTT
j_gene: TRBJ1-1
v_gene: TRBV4-1
abundance: NA
len: 15
d_gene: NA

CDR3aa: CASSPGLAGGSGYTQYF
CDR3nt: TGTGCCAGCAGTCCAGGACTAGCGGGGGGTTCGGGGTATACGCAGTATTTT
j_gene: TRBJ2-3
v_gene: TRBV12-3/TRBV12-4
abundance: few
len: 17
d_gene: TRBD2

CDR3aa: CASSNAGRWYGYTF
CDR3nt: TGTGCCAGCAGTAATGCCGGGAGGTGGTATGGCTACACCTTC
j_gene: TRBJ1-2
v_gene: TRBV6-5
abundance: few
len: 14
d_gene: NA

CDR3aa: CASGRTDANEKLFF
CDR3nt: TGCGCCAGCGGAAGGACCGATGCTAATGAAAAACTGTTTTTT
j_gene: TRBJ1-4
v_gene: TRBV10-2
abundance: few
len: 14
d_gene: NA

CDR3aa: CASSWRSGQETQYF
CDR3nt: TGTGCCAGCAGTTGGAGGTCGGGTCAAGAGACCCAGTACTTC
j_gene: TRBJ2-5
v_gene: TRBV12-3/TRBV12-4
abundance: NA
len: 14
d_gene: NA

CDR3aa: CASSQQGGNTIYF
CDR3nt: TGTGCCAGCAGTCAGCAGGGAGGAAACACCATATATTTT
j_gene: TRBJ1-3
v_gene: TRBV28
abundance: NA
len: 13
d_gene: NA

CDR3aa: CASSLRSQSNTEAFF
CDR3nt: TGTGCCAGCAGCTTAAGATCGCAGTCTAACACTGAAGCTTTCTTT
j_gene: TRBJ1-1
v_gene: TRBV7-9
abundance: NA
len: 15
d_gene: NA

CDR3aa: CSVALGVEGEQFF
CDR3nt: TGCAGCGTTGCTCTTGGGGTTGAGGGTGAGCAGTTCTTC
j_gene: TRBJ2-1
v_gene: TRBV29-1
abundance: many
len: 13
d_gene: NA

CDR3aa: CASSQGAATEAFF
CDR3nt: TGTGCCAGCAGCCAAGGGGCCGCCACTGAAGCTTTCTTT
j_gene: TRBJ1-1
v_gene: TRBV5-6
abundance: few
len: 13
d_gene: NA